This TCR beta chain is from a study of a mutant IDH1 vaccine in newly diagnosed glioma. Study summary: Vaccination was launched 4-6 weeks after radiotherapy alone, or with temozolomide cycles. Treated patients had a mean age of about 38 years and an approximately 60% male, roughly 40% female split. V12 corresponded to week 35 and V13 to week 47.

With V trimmed by 6 bases and J by 3 bases, 8 bases remained unmatched. The CDR3 totals 16 residues. The germline gives CDR1 MGHRA, CDR2 YSYEKL. Remarks on this clone: No antigen is known for it.

Some clones are missing from TCRdb's copy, which holds only in-frame ones; the method was immunoSEQ multiplex PCR. Found here are about 54,000 clones, 80% to 90% of them singletons; the top ten hold under 4.5%. Noted time point: week 35, safety follow-up. A 20-mer mutant IDH1 peptide at 300 ug was injected subcutaneously with topical imiquimod. The sequence was obtained from a woman aged 18-29 years with glioma. The chain has TRBV4-1 and TRBJ2-1, with 10 bases fitting TRBD2. Sequenced material: PBMCs, taken from a glioma patient whose treatment included an IDH1 peptide vaccine. CDR3 sequence (DNA): TGCGCCAGCAGATCTCTAGCGGGGGCCAACTACAATGAGCAGTTCTTC. Its translation is CASRSLAGANYNEQFF.